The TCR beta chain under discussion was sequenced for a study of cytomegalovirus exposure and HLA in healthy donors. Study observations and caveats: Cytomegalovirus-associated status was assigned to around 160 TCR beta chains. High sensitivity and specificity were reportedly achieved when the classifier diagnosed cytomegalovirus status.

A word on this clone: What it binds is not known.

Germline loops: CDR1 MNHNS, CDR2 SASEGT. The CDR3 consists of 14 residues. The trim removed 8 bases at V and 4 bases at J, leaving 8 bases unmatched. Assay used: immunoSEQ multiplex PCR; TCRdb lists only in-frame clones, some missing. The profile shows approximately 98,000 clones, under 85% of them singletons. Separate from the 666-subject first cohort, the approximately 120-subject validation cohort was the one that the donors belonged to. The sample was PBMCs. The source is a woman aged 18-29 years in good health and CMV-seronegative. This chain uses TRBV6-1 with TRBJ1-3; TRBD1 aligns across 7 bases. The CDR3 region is CASLPTGVGNTIYF. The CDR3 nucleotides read TGTGCCAGCCTTCCCACAGGGGTCGGAAACACCATATATTTT.